The 2 T cell receptor beta chains given below trace back to one sample, sequenced in a study of blood T cell repertoires in COVID-19. Sequencing used immunoSEQ multiplex PCR; TCRdb keeps in-frame clones, though not all of them. The profile covers approximately 190,000 clones, with more than 85% appearing a single time and 2.1% taken by the ten largest. Input material: peripheral blood. The source of these receptors is a man in his sixties or seventies with active or convalescent COVID-19.

The rearrangement links TRBV27 to TRBJ1-1, with unresolved D. Germline V gene data show CDR1 as MNHEY and CDR2 as SMNVEV (reference sequence). The CDR3 is 14 residues long. Trimming cost V 6 bases and J 5 bases, with 16 bases left between them. In DNA, the CDR3 is TGTGCCAGCAGGCCCGGGTTGCCCTCGACTGAAGCTTTCTTT. Its protein is CASRPGLPSTEAFF.

This clone showed up just once. The identical CDR3 is also encoded by other nucleotide sequences in the sample. The chain carries TRBV7-2 and TRBJ2-2; no definite D call. Trimming left V 1 base short and J 5 bases short, with 5 bases between. The CDR3 loop spans 13 amino acids. CDR1 and CDR2 from the germline V gene are SGHTA and FQGNSA. CDR3 in amino acids: CASSLGQTGELFF. The CDR3 DNA follows: TGTGCCAGCAGCTTAGGCCAGACCGGGGAGCTGTTTTTT.